The entry that follows covers one T cell receptor beta chain sequence. There are a few counts of this clonotype. There is no known antigen for this receptor. Base qualities are not recorded, but no much larger clone differs from it by a single base. Donors were approximately 42 systemically healthy Caucasian individuals from Russia aged roughly 6 to 95 years. About 9.1 milliliters of peripheral blood were collected from each donor into EDTA-treated Vacutainer tubes. Ficoll-Paque density-gradient centrifugation was used to isolate PBMCs, with at least 6 million obtained per sample. Total RNA, at least 5 micrograms per sample, was extracted from PBMCs with Trizol reagent. Naive CD45RAhigh/CD27high T cell percentages were measured by flow cytometry on a PBMC aliquot from every donor. V loses 3 bases of germline sequence and J loses 0 bases, and the interval between the two ends is 15 bases. Spanning cysteine to phenylalanine, the CDR3 consists of 16 amino acids. The retained sequence is limited to the CDR3, 48 bases, with the frame set at the first base. In the germline V gene (reference sequence), CDR1 corresponds to DFQATT and CDR2 to SNEGSKA.

These data originate in a study of blood T cells in healthy people across ages (dated by TCRdb to between 2014 and 2016). In the study overall: In model experiments, roughly one uniquely barcoded TCR beta cDNA molecule per two T cells was captured by template switching. To track age-related changes in TCR beta repertoire diversity, the study relied on deep sequencing normalized with unique cDNA molecular identifiers. Four age groups were formed from the donors: young (average about 16 years), middle-aged (approximately 42), aged (around 62) and long-lived (82). For two donors (one aged 18 to 30 and one aged 80 or older), the study analyzed two additional independent replicas of 1 million unique cDNA reads from the same blood draw. Overall results and qualifications from the work: Because profiling used bulk unsorted PBMCs, naive and antigen-experienced compartments could not be compared conclusively. Donor CMV infection status was unknown, potentially confounding age-related changes in expanded clonotypes. The long-lived group showed more naive CD4+ T cells, fewer expanded clones and increased TCR diversity than the aged group, suggesting age selection. The percentage of naive T cells measured by flow cytometry correlated strongly with observed TCR beta diversity. Estimates of total diversity based on one million sequenced T cells were considered lower bounds and underestimates. As age increased, observed TCR beta diversity per million T cells dropped in a roughly linear way, and a significant reduction was already evident by age around 41.

The library was obtained by 5' RACE. TCRdb shows the sequencer as Illumina HiSeq 2500. The second PCR ran for about 6 to 12 cycles and used a J-beta primer mix along with a sample-barcoded 5' primer. Each TCR beta cDNA molecule received a unique molecular identifier from a template-switch 5' adaptor carrying 12 random nucleotides. At least 2.5 million CDR3-containing paired-end reads were obtained from each sample. First-strand cDNA was synthesized from all RNA with the Mint cDNA synthesis kit, primed by a TRBC-specific oligonucleotide. All cDNA was treated with uracil-DNA glycosylase and then went through a first 18-cycle PCR with the universal primers M1SS and BC2_uni_R. As for how the authors treated the data: Normalization of each sample was performed by random selection of 1 million high-quality reads, each carrying a distinct molecular identifier. Instead of being binned into consensus sequences, reads that shared molecular identifiers were thrown out. MiTCR, run with a Q25 quality threshold and the strictest error-elimination algorithm, handled CDR3 identification, clonotype clustering and error correction. A nonparametric unseen species model using Euler transformation provided a lower-bound estimate of total TCR beta diversity. TCRdb itself trimmed the public reads at Q25 with fastp, ran MiXCR and retained productive beta chains. Each CDR3 protein gets just one entry, which takes the most common genes and DNA from the rows behind it. Here the V and J calls rest on TCRdb's processing, not on the authors' analysis. For this sample the table gives 600,000 to 900,000 distinct CDR3 sequences, of which 20% to 30% were detected only once. Around 2.9% of the sample belongs to the ten largest clones.

These data also formed part of another study, on T cells of mothers and their children. The second publication reports: The donors were nine systemically healthy Caucasian individuals, made up of three mothers and their six children. cDNA synthesis used all of the extracted RNA, with roughly 1.5 ug of RNA in each 15 ul reaction. Sample barcodes and 2-4 random nucleotides were added via the M1S primer in the second PCR. Over 9 million TCR beta CDR3 reads came from each mother, compared with a few million reads from each child. Thymic selection similarly shapes TCR recombination output in related and unrelated pairs, with minor effect from inherited differences. Normalized repertoire overlap was always found to be slightly, but never significantly, higher in related mother-child pairs than in unrelated mother-child pairs. No persistent microchimeric T cell clones were detected, at a sensitivity of approximately 100 clones per million clonotypes. Deep NGS was used in the study to compare the TCR beta repertoires of mothers and children and to look for features that separate related mother-child pairs from unrelated individuals. On average, the children were around 11 +/- 4 years old, while the mothers were about 37 +/- 4 years old. After adapter ligation with NEBNext reagents, the libraries were sequenced on Illumina HiSeq 2000 with 100+100 nt paired-end reads. To prevent cross-contamination, the mother and child libraries were prepared a month apart and were sequenced in separate runs. For each donor, between 500,000 and 2,000,000 distinct TCR beta clonotypes were identified. Naive TCR beta clonotypes were estimated from low-frequency clonotypes matched to each donor's FACS-determined naive share, without sorting.

The chain links TRBV20-1 with TRBJ2-1; confidence is insufficient to name the D gene. This sequence originates from a boy younger than 18 in good health. The sequenced sample was blood. This receptor carries the CDR3 CSARPGTTNSYNEQFF. The nucleotides are TGCAGTGCTAGGCCTGGTACTACGAACTCCTACAATGAGCAGTTCTTC.